This T cell receptor (beta chain) is from a study of spatial heterogeneity in lung cancer. In the study overall: The count of detected beta-chain sequences consistently exceeded that of alpha-chain sequences.

The presence of a unique molecular identifier marked each TCR cDNA molecule. Each CDR3 protein gets one entry after TCRdb re-called the 5' RACE reads with MiXCR. The table has roughly 49,000 distinct CDR3 sequences, more than 6.5% seen once. Study-level results: Blood showed ubiquitous tumor TCRs more often at resection than at routine follow-up.

This clonotype was counted at least ten times. The antigen is unknown. Germline V gene lookup returns CDR1 SGHTA and CDR2 FQGNSA. The CDR3 is 13 amino acids. V shed 2 bases and J shed 2 bases, with 7 bases lying between them. Time point denoted: sample taken at primary tumor resection. Sequencing was performed on whole RNA extracted from tumor and nontumor lung tissue, or from frozen PBMC, and the material was left unsorted. The TCR comes from a female donor with early-stage non-small cell lung cancer. This chain joins TRBV7-2 and TRBJ2-7; D not certain. Sequencing was performed on PBMCs, taken at surgery. CDR3 DNA sequence: TGTGCCAGCAGCTTACACCATACCTACGAGCAGTACTTC. This encodes CASSLHHTYEQYF.